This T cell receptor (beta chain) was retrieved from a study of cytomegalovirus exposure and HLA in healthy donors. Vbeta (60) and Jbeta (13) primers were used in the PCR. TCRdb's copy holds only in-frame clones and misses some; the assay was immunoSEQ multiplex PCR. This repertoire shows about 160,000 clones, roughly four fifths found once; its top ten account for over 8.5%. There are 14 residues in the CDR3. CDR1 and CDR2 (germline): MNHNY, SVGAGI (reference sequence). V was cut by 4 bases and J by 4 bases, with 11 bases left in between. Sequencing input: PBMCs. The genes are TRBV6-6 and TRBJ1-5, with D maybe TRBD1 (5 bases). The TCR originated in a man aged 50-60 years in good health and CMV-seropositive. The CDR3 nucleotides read TGTGCCAGCAGTTTTCAGGGTAGGAATCAGCCCCAGCATTTT. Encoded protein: CASSFQGRNQPQHF.